The entry below describes one T cell receptor (beta chain). Antigen unknown. The data were obtained in a study of cytomegalovirus exposure and HLA in healthy donors. The ends lost 4 bases at V and 0 bases at J; junction bases unmatched: 10. Germline loops: CDR1 SGHRS, CDR2 YFSETQ. This CDR3 comprises 16 residues. Vbeta (60) and Jbeta (13) primers were used in the PCR. Sequencing was performed with immunoSEQ multiplex PCR; in TCRdb, only in-frame clones are kept and a portion is missing. The sample lists about 140,000 clones, roughly 77% occurring once. Whole-study results and caveats: In a later analysis, common viral pathogens appeared linked to several of the most significant clusters.

The V gene is TRBV5-1, the J gene TRBJ2-7, with 7 bases aligning to TRBD2. Sample: PBMCs. This TCR was sampled from a woman aged 25 to 39 in good health and CMV-seronegative. CDR3 nucleotide sequence: TGCGCCAGCAGCGCCCCATCTAGCGGAAGCTCCTACGAGCAGTACTTC. Translating it yields CASSAPSSGSSYEQYF.